This T cell receptor beta chain was sequenced for a study of T cell repertoires in cytomegalovirus infection. Overall study: Recently identified HLA-C-restricted CMV epitopes and well-studied HLA-B-restricted CMV epitopes were used by the study. Public TCR beta signature analysis indicated the presence of both CMV infection and matching HLA type. General observations from the study: There were HLA-C-restricted CMV-specific TCR beta clonotypes dominating the ex vivo response. Summed frequency of public TCR beta families distinguished CMV carriers with the relevant HLA.

TCRdb analysed the reads with MiXCR anew, one entry per CDR3 protein. The sample includes around 900,000 distinct CDR3 sequences, more than 25% of them seen just once. V dropped 6 bases and J dropped 8 bases, with 11 bases sitting between them. The V gene's germline CDR1 is SEHNR and CDR2 FQNEAQ (reference sequence). This CDR3 is 12 amino acids long. Details on this clonotype: Its antigen is still unknown.

The V gene is TRBV7-9, the J gene TRBJ2-1; D not certain. The TCR comes from a human donor in good health (CMV status not recorded). Some clones in this sample may be carry-over from other donors' samples. The material sequenced was cultured CD8+ T cells from PBMCs, taken from culture after CMV antigen stimulation. The CDR3 region has the DNA TGTGCCAGCAGACAAAGGACGGATGAGCAGTTCTTC. Its protein is CASRQRTDEQFF.